This T cell receptor (beta chain) was profiled in a study of OX40 agonist ivuxolimab in advanced cancers. The wider study: Three patients had partial responses: one hepatocellular carcinoma, two cutaneous melanoma.

Method: immunoSEQ multiplex PCR; TCRdb's copy keeps in-frame clones and lacks some. The sample consists of tens of thousands of clones, approximately 93% of them appearing once. The CDR3 sequence is 14 residues long. The germline V gene encodes CDR1 SGHKS and CDR2 YYEKEE (reference sequence). V lost 0 bases and J lost 4, with 11 bases in between. This receptor was identified in an adult with an advanced solid tumor such as melanoma, head and neck, liver or kidney cancer. Sequences were derived from CD4+ or CD8+ T cells sorted from blood, sampled in a trial of the OX40 agonist ivuxolimab. The J gene is TRBJ2-7, the V gene TRBV5-5, with a weak D call TRBD1 (6 bases). CDR3: CASSLAGAGYEQYF. DNA for the CDR3: TGTGCCAGCAGCTTGGCAGGGGCGGGTTACGAGCAGTACTTC.